Below are 4 T cell receptor beta chains sequenced from a single sample in a study of CD8+ T cells in alopecia areata. Treatment here: oral pan-JAK inhibitor, 5-10 mg twice daily. Sequencing templates came from extracted RNA that was reverse transcribed into cDNA. Measured with immunoSEQ multiplex PCR; TCRdb has only the in-frame clones, and not every one. The sample has about 200,000 clones, under 80% seen once; the top ten hold under 1.5%. The material was CD4+ T cells sorted from blood, obtained between weeks 47 and 50, from a patient treated with tofacitinib. The origin of the receptors is a human donor with alopecia areata.

The table lists this clone with a few counts. The J gene is TRBJ1-5, the V gene TRBV10-3; a weak D match, TRBD1 (5 bases). The CDR3 has 14 amino acids. V lost 0 bases, J lost 7 bases, and 10 bases lay in between. Germline V gene sequence: CDR1 ENHRY, CDR2 SYGVKD. CDR3 nucleotides: TGTGCCATCAGTGAGTCGGGGGATATGCAGCCCCAGCATTTT. Its translation is CAISESGDMQPQHF.

The genes are TRBV4-3 and TRBJ2-6; a weak D match, TRBD2 (6 bases). CDR1 is LGHNA and CDR2 is YSLEER in the germline V gene. V was cut by 0 bases and J by 1 base, with 13 bases left in between. The CDR3 consists of 18 residues. The CDR3 region is CASSQDPLGGSGANVLTF. In nucleotides, the CDR3 is TGCGCCAGCAGCCAAGACCCATTGGGAGGTTCTGGGGCCAACGTCCTGACTTTC.

There are a few counts of this clone. The chain links TRBV11-1 to TRBJ2-6; D not certain. Germline CDR1 and CDR2: SGHAT and FQDESV (reference sequence). V shed 8 bases and J shed 0 bases, with 17 bases lying between them. This CDR3 spans 17 amino acids. The CDR3 loop is CASGRSGPYSGANVLTF. The CDR3 coding sequence is TGTGCCAGCGGTCGGTCAGGTCCCTACTCTGGGGCCAACGTCCTGACTTTC.

In its sample, this clone was seen a few times. The chain carries TRBV5-1 and TRBJ2-7; TRBD1 agrees at 10 bases. This CDR3 has 14 residues. The germline V gene has CDR1 SGHRS and CDR2 YFSETQ. The ends lost 5 bases at V and 6 bases at J; junction bases unmatched: 8. CDR3 amino acids: CASSTGQGMSEQYF. CDR3 DNA sequence: TGCGCCAGCAGTACGGGACAGGGGATGAGCGAGCAGTACTTC.